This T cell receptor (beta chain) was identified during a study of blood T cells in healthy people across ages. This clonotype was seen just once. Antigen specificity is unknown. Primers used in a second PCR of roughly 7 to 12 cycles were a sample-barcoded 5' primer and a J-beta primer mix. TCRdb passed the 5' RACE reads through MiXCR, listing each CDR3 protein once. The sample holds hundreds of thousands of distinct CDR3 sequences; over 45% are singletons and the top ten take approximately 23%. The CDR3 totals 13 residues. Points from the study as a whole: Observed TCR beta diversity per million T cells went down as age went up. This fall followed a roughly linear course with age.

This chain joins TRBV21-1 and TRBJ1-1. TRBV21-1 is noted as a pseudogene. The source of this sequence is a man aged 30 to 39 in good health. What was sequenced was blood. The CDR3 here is CASSPVRGGATFF. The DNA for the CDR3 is TGTGCCAGCAGCCCAGTCCGGGGGGGGGCAACTTTCTTT.